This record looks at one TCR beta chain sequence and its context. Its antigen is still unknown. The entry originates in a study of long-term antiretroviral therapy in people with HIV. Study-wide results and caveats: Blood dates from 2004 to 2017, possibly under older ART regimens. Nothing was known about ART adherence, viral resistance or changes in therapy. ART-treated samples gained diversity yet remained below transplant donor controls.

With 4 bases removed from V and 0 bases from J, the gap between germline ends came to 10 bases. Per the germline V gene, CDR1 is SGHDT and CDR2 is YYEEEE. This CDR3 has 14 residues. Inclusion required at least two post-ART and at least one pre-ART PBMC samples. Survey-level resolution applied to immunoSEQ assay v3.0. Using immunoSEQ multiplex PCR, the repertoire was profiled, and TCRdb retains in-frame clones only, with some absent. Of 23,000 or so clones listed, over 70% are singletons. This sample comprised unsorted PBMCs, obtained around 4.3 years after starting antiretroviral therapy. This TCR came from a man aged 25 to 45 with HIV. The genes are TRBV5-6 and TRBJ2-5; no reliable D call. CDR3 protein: CASSLGRYQETQYF. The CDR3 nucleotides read TGTGCCAGCAGCCTCGGACGGTACCAAGAGACCCAGTACTTC.